This T cell receptor beta chain was sequenced for a study of beta chain features in type 1 diabetes (dated by TCRdb to the late 2010s). In terms of the full investigation: Mean age, gender distribution, total cell number and subset yield did not differ between patients and healthy donors. A total of around 100 million sorted cells were examined across all samples, and RNA yield correlated strongly with the number of cells per subset. The study compared TCRB repertoires of sorted circulating CD4+ T cell subsets between recently diagnosed type 1 diabetes patients and matched healthy donors. Regulatory and stem cell-like memory subsets were obtained from only 8 patients and about 8 healthy donors, while naive and central memory subsets were obtained from all 30 or so donors.

The germline V gene supplies CDR1 SGHTA and CDR2 FQGTGA. Germline trimming: 5 bases from V, 5 bases from J; junction bases outside gene matches: 4. Taken from cysteine to phenylalanine, the CDR3 has 15 residues. Here the CDR3 DNA is all that survives: 45 bases in frame from base 1. Details on this clone: Its antigen has not been determined. The sample holds no much larger clone one base away, and base qualities are not on file.

Each donor gave one peripheral blood draw, averaging roughly 100 mL, which was collected into heparinised tubes. Using a panel that included CD45RO, CCR7, CD25, CD127, CD95 and CD27, naive, central memory, regulatory and stem cell-like memory CD4+ T cells were sorted on a BD FACSAria II. A purity above 98% was achieved for all sorted populations. Right away, PBMCs were isolated by Lymphoprep density gradient centrifugation and were stained directly, with no culture step. Samples were stained and sorted in pairs, with one healthy donor and one patient per experiment, so that batch effects were minimized. The High Capacity cDNA Reverse Transcription Kit was used to reverse transcribe all of the isolated RNA, meaning that expressed TCRB transcripts were what got sequenced. Naive, central memory and regulatory T cell samples underwent deep immunoSEQ sequencing, averaging about 3.5 million total reads per sample. After sorted cells were lysed in RLT buffer, RNA was extracted with DNase-treated RNeasy Micro or Mini kits, with the choice depending on cell number. To prevent cross-contamination, each cell subset was processed individually, whereas patient and healthy donor samples were processed jointly. TCRB sequences were amplified from cDNA with the immunoSEQ multiplex PCR, producing 87-bp fragments spanning the CDR3 region. Sequencing of the amplicons was performed on the Illumina HiSeq platform. The original methods were these. Synthetic template baselines were used to correct PCR bias computationally, reads within Hamming distance 2 were collapsed together, and singletons that could not be merged were discarded. By aligning reads against IMGT, V, D and J genes, CDR3 length, and insertions or deletions at six rearrangement sites were assigned. Within each subset, clonotype counts were normalized to sorted cell number, and only after that were true diversity and Gini coefficients computed with the tcR R package. The overlap coefficient, calculated on TCRB nucleotide sequences, was used to measure repertoire sharing. Out-of-frame TCRB sequences from naive cells were analyzed as a proxy for the pre-selection repertoire. What TCRdb holds here is the immuneACCESS table cut down to in-frame rearrangements. Part of the clones is not present; checked against another copy, under half of the missing clones reflect an unresolved V gene, and the others are unexplained. D and trimming come from the DNA, and the V and J calls and clone size come from that table. The sample data list about 350,000 clones, and about 20% of these were observed just once. The ten largest clones take up 0.035% to 0.05% of the sample.

Paper-wide results and their limitations: Because small numbers of individuals were included in the HLA sub-analyses, any influence of HLA type on TCRB rearrangement was left unresolved. Naive, central memory and regulatory TCRB repertoires appeared to be more alike among patients than among healthy donors. Type 1 diabetes patients showed a moderate but significant shortening of TCRB CDR3 length in all four CD4+ subsets. At VDJ recombination sites, patients with type 1 diabetes made fewer insertions and deleted more nucleotides, a pattern implying thymic rearrangement abnormalities. Because cDNA was sequenced instead of genomic DNA, highly expressing activated cells could be over-represented, though the groups showed no difference in activation or CD3 levels. Shorter templates might have been favored by PCR, but patient and control samples were amplified and corrected together, so both groups would have been affected equally by any skew.

Sample: naive CD4+ T cells from blood. The meaning of the sample's cell subset or site label: true naive CD4+ T cells. The chain links TRBV7-3 with TRBJ2-5; TRBD2 fits 14 bases in the junction. The sequence came from a woman aged 18-29 years in good health. The DNA sequence reads TGTGCCAGCAGCCCGGGACTAGCGGGGGAGGAGACCCAGTACTTC. It translates as CASSPGLAGEETQYF.